Described below is a single TCR beta chain sequence and its context. Its antigen remains unidentified. The data were taken from a study of OX40 agonist ivuxolimab in advanced cancers. Turning to the study itself: Patients assigned to dose escalation were diagnosed with hepatocellular carcinoma, melanoma, renal cell or head and neck cancer.

Per the germline V gene, CDR1 is MDHEN and CDR2 is SYDVKM. Trimming shortened V by 11 bases and J by 8 bases, and 15 bases separated the two germline ends. The length of the CDR3 is 11 residues. The table came from immunoSEQ multiplex PCR; TCRdb's copy has only in-frame clones and leaves some out. The table includes 80,000 to 95,000 clones, under 95% detected once. The study, taken as a whole, reports: Near-lowest levels of clonal expansion characterized partial responders at 0.1-3.0 mg/kg. In general, CD8+ T cells held more expanded clones than CD4+ did, on average.

This sequence joins TRBV28 and TRBJ1-2, with D unresolved. The sequence derives from an adult with an advanced solid tumor such as melanoma, head and neck, liver or kidney cancer. Sequenced material: CD4+ or CD8+ T cells sorted from blood, taken in a trial of the OX40 agonist ivuxolimab. CDR3 coding DNA: TGTGCCTGCGAGTTGGCGCGGGGCTACACCTTC. Translated, it gives CACELARGYTF.